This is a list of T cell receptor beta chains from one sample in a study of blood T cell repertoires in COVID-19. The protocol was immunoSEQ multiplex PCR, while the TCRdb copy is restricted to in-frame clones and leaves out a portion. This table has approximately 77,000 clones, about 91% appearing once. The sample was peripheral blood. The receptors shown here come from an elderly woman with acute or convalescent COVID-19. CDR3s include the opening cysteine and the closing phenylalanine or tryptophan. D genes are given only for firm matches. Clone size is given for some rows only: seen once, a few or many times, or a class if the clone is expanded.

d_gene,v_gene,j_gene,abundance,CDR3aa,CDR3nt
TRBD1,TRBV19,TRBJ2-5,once,CASSMGRTGQETQYF,TGTGCCAGTAGTATGGGTAGGACAGGGCAAGAGACCCAGTACTTC
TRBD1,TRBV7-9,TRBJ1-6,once,CASSLALGTGASSPLHF,TGTGCCAGCAGCTTAGCCCTAGGGACAGGGGCAAGTTCACCCCTCCACTTT
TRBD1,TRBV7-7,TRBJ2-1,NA,CASSQDRANEQFF,TGTGCTAGCAGCCAAGACAGGGCCAATGAGCAGTTCTTC
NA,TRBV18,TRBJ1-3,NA,CASSPYSGNTIYF,TGTGCCAGCTCACCATATTCTGGAAACACCATATATTTT
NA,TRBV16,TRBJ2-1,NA,CASSQSRVYNEQFF,TGTGCCAGCAGCCAATCACGGGTGTACAATGAGCAGTTCTTC
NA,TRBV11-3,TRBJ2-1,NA,CASSSSGSYNEQFF,TGTGCCAGCAGCTCCTCCGGGTCCTACAATGAGCAGTTCTTC
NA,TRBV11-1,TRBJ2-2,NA,CASSLGGGRSGELFF,TGTGCCAGCAGCTTAGGCGGGGGCAGGTCCGGGGAGCTGTTTTTT
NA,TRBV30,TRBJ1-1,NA,CAWSVQRETEAFF,TGTGCCTGGAGTGTTCAAAGGGAGACTGAAGCTTTCTTT
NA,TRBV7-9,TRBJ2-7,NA,CASSLAGGYEQYF,TGTGCCAGCAGCTTAGCCGGCGGTTACGAGCAGTACTTC
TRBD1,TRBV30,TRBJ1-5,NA,CAWSLTGISNQPQHF,TGTGCCTGGAGCCTGACAGGGATTAGCAATCAGCCCCAGCATTTT
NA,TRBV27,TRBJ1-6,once,CASSVEPYNSPLHF,TGTGCCAGCTCGGTAGAGCCTTATAATTCACCCCTCCACTTT
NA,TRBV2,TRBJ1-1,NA,CASSPRSEAFF,TGTGCCAGCAGCCCGAGGAGTGAAGCTTTCTTT
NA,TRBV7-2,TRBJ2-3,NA,CASSQKTGTDTQYF,TGTGCCAGCAGCCAAAAGACTGGCACAGATACGCAGTATTTT
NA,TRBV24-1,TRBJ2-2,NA,CATSGGNRAGSNTGELFF,TGTGCCACCAGTGGAGGGAACAGGGCAGGATCGAACACCGGGGAGCTGTTTTTT
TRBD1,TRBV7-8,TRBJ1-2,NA,CASSLGDSLYGYTF,TGTGCCAGCAGCTTAGGGGACAGCCTATATGGCTACACCTTC
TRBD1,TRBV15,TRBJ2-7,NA,CATSGDRGRYEQYF,TGTGCCACCAGCGGGGACAGGGGCCGCTATGAGCAGTACTTC
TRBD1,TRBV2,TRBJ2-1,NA,CASTKGQGYEQFF,TGTGCCAGCACCAAAGGACAGGGGTACGAGCAGTTCTTC
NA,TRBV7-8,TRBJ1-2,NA,CASSLGEVAGPYGYTF,TGTGCCAGCAGCTTAGGAGAGGTCGCGGGACCTTATGGCTACACCTTC
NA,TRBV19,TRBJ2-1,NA,CASSPGLETVKWFF,TGTGCCAGTAGTCCGGGACTGGAGACGGTTAAGTGGTTCTTC
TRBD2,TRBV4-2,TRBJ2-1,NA,CASSQVAGGFYEQFF,TGTGCCAGCAGCCAAGTAGCGGGGGGTTTTTATGAGCAGTTCTTC
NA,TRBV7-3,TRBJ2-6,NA,CASSLTPYSGANVLTF,TGTGCCAGCAGCTTAACCCCGTACTCTGGGGCCAACGTCCTGACTTTC
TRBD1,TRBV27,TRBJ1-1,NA,CASSFRWTGALNTEAFF,TGTGCCAGCAGTTTCCGATGGACAGGGGCCTTGAACACTGAAGCTTTCTTT
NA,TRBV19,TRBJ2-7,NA,CASSIRGPYYEQYF,TGTGCCAGTAGTATCAGAGGGCCCTACTACGAGCAGTACTTC
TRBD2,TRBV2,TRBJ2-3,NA,CASRLAGVAVDTQYF,TGTGCCAGCAGGCTAGCGGGAGTGGCGGTAGATACGCAGTATTTT
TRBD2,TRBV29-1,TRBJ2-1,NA,CSTRPGTSGSEQFF,TGCAGCACTCGTCCCGGGACTAGCGGGAGTGAGCAGTTCTTC
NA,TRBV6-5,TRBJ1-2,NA,CASSNRVGGYTF,TGTGCCAGCAGCAACAGGGTTGGTGGCTACACCTTC
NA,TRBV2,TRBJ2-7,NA,CASIQGYEQYF,TGTGCCAGCATCCAGGGGTACGAGCAGTACTTC
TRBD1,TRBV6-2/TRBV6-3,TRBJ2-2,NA,CASSYGVAGGTGELFF,TGTGCCAGCAGTTACGGCGTGGCAGGGGGCACCGGGGAGCTGTTTTTT
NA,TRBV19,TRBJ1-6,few,CASSMVTGIYNSPLHF,TGTGCCAGTAGTATGGTGACGGGAATTTATAATTCACCCCTCCACTTT
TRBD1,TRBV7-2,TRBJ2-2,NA,CASSFDRGNTGELFF,TGTGCCAGCAGCTTCGACAGGGGAAACACCGGGGAGCTGTTTTTT
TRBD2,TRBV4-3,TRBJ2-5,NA,CASSQVSGTSGGPQETQYF,TGCGCCAGCAGCCAAGTCTCCGGGACTAGCGGGGGGCCCCAAGAGACCCAGTACTTC
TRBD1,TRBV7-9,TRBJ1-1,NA,CASSPGQGAEAFF,TGTGCCAGCAGCCCGGGACAGGGGGCTGAAGCTTTCTTT
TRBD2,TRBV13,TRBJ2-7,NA,CASSREAEQYF,TGTGCCAGCTCCCGGGAGGCCGAGCAGTACTTC
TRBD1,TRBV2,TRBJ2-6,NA,CASNWDSYSGANVLTF,TGTGCCAGCAACTGGGACAGTTACTCTGGGGCCAACGTCCTGACTTTC
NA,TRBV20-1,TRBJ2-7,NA,CSARQGYEQYF,TGCAGTGCTAGACAGGGCTACGAGCAGTACTTC
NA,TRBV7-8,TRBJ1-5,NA,CASSPPGQPQHF,TGTGCCAGCAGCCCCCCGGGACAGCCCCAGCATTTT
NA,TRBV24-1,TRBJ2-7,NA,CATSDFRGGYEQYF,TGTGCCACCAGTGATTTCCGAGGGGGCTACGAGCAGTACTTC
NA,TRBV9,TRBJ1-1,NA,CASSPTPLNTEAFF,TGTGCCAGCAGCCCGACACCGTTGAACACTGAAGCTTTCTTT
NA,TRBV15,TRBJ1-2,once,CATSRVGPSGALNYGYTF,TGTGCCACCAGCAGAGTCGGGCCTTCAGGGGCCCTTAACTATGGCTACACCTTC
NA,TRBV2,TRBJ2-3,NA,CASSVDSPYTDTQYF,TGTGCCAGCAGTGTGGACAGCCCCTACACAGATACGCAGTATTTT
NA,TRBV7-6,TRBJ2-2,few,CASSLVAGVAGELFF,TGTGCCAGCAGCTTAGTTGCCGGGGTTGCCGGGGAGCTGTTTTTT
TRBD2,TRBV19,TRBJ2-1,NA,CASSMEGTSGGGNEQFF,TGTGCCAGTAGTATGGAGGGGACTAGCGGGGGTGGCAATGAGCAGTTCTTC
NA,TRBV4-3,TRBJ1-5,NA,CASSQDSSSNQPQHF,TGCGCCAGCAGCCAAGATTCGAGTAGCAATCAGCCCCAGCATTTT
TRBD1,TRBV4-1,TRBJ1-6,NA,CASSQGAGTGYNSPLHF,TGCGCCAGCAGCCAAGGAGCCGGGACAGGGTATAATTCACCCCTCCACTTT
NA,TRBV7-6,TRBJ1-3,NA,CASSLAQGKGIETIYF,TGTGCCAGCAGCTTAGCCCAGGGAAAGGGGATTGAGACCATATATTTT
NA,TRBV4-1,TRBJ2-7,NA,CASSQEKESSYEQYF,TGCGCCAGCAGCCAAGAAAAGGAGAGCTCCTACGAGCAGTACTTC
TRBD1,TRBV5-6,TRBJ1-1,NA,CASSLSGTGLTEAFF,TGTGCCAGCAGCCTCTCCGGGACAGGGCTCACTGAAGCTTTCTTT
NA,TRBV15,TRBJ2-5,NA,CATSSLAGQYQETQYF,TGTGCCACCAGCAGTCTCGCGGGACAGTACCAAGAGACCCAGTACTTC
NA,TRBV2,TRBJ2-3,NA,CASKGSGDSTDTQYF,TGTGCCAGCAAAGGGTCAGGGGATTCTACAGATACGCAGTATTTT